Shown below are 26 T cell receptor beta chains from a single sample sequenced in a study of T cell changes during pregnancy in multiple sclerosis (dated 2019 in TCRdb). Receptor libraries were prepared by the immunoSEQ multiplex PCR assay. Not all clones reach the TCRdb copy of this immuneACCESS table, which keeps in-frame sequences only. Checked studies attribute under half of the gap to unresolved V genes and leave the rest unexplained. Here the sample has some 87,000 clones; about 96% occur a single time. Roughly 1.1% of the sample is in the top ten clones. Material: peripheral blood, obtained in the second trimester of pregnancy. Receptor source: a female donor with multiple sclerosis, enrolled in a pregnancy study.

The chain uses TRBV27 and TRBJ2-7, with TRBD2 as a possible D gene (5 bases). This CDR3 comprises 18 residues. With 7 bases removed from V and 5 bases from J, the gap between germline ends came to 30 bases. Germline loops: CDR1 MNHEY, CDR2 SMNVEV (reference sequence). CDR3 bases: TGTGCCAGCATGTCACCTATAGAGGGCAGGTTAGGAGTCGACGAGCAGTACTTC. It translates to CASMSPIEGRLGVDEQYF.

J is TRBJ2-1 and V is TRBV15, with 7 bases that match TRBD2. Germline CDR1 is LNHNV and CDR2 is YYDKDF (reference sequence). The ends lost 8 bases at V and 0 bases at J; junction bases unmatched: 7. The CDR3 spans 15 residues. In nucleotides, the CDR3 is TGTGCCACCCGCGGGAGCCGTAGCTCCTACAATGAGCAGTTCTTC. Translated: CATRGSRSSYNEQFF.

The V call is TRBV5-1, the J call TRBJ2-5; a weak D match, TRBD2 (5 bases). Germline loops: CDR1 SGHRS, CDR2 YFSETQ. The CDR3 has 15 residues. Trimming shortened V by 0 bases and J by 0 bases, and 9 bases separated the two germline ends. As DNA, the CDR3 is TGCGCCAGCAGCTTGGTGGGAGAAGACCAAGAGACCCAGTACTTC. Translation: CASSLVGEDQETQYF.

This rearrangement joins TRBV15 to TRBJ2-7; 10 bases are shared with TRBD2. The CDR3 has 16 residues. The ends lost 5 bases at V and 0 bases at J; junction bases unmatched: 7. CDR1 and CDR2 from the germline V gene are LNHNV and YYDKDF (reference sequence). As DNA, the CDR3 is TGTGCCACCAGCTACGGACTAGCGGAACCCTCCTACGAGCAGTACTTC. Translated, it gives CATSYGLAEPSYEQYF.

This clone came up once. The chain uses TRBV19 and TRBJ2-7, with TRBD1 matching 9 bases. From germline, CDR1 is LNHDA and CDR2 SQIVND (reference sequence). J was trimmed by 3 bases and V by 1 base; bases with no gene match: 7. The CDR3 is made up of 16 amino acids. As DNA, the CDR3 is TGTGCCAGTAGTATAGGTTCCGGGACAGGGATCTACGAGCAGTACTTC. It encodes CASSIGSGTGIYEQYF.

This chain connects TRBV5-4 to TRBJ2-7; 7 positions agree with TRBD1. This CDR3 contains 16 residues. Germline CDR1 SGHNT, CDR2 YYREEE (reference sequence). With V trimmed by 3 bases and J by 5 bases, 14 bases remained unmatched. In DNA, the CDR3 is TGTGCCAGCAGCTCGGGGCAGTTCGGGACAGCCCACGAGCAGTACTTC. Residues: CASSSGQFGTAHEQYF.

The CDR3 DNA reads TGTGCCAGCAGTAGCGGACAGGGGGTTTGGACTGAAGCTTTCTTT. Its protein is CASSSGQGVWTEAFF. The V gene is TRBV27, the J gene TRBJ1-1, with 10 bases identical to TRBD1. CDR3 size: 15 residues. The ends lost 5 bases at V and 5 bases at J; junction bases unmatched: 8. Germline V gives CDR1 MNHEY, CDR2 SMNVEV (reference sequence).

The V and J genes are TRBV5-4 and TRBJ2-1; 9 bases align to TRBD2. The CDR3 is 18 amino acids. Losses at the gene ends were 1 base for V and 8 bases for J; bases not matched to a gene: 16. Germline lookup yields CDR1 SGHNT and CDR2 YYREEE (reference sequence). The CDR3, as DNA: TGTGCCAGCAGCTTGCCGGGCAGGGGGGCGGGAGGGCCGGATGAGCAGTTCTTC. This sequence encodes CASSLPGRGAGGPDEQFF.

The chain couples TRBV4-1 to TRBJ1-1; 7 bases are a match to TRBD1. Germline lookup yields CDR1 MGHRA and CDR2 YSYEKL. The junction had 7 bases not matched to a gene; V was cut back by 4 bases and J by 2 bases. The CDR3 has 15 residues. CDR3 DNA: TGCGCCAGCAGCCTTTGGGGACAGAGTAACACTGAAGCTTTCTTT. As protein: CASSLWGQSNTEAFF.

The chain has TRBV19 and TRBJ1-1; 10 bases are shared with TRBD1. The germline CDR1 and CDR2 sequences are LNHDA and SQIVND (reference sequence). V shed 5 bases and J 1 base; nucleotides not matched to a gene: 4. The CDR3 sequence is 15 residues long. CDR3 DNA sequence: TGTGCCAGTAGTTTGGACAGGGGGGAGAACACTGAAGCTTTCTTT. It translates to CASSLDRGENTEAFF.

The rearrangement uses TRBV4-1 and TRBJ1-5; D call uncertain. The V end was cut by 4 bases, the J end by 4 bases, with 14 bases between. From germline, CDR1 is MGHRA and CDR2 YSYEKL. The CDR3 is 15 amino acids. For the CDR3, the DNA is TGCGCCAGCAGCCGCGTAATCGTAATAAATCAGCCCCAGCATTTT. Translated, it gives CASSRVIVINQPQHF.

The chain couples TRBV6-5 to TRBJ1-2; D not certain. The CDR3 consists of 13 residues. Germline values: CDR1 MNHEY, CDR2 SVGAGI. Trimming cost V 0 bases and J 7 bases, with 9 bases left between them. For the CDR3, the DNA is TGTGCCAGCAGTTACTCGGGCAGCACTGGCTACACCTTC. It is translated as CASSYSGSTGYTF.

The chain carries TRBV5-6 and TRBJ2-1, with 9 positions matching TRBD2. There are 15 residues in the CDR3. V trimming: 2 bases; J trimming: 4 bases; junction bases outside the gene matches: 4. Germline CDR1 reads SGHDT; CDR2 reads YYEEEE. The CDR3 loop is CASSLRLAGYNEQFF. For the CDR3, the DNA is TGTGCCAGCAGCTTACGTCTAGCGGGGTACAATGAGCAGTTCTTC.

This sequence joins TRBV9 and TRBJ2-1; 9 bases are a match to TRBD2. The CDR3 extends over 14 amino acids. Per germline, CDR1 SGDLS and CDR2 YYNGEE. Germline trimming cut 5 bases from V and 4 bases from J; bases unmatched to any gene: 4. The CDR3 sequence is CASRPGLAYNEQFF. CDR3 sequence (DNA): TGTGCCAGCAGGCCGGGACTAGCATACAATGAGCAGTTCTTC.

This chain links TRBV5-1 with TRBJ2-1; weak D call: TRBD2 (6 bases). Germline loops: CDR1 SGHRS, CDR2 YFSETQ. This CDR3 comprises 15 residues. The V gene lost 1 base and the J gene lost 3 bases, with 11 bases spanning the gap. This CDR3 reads CASSLPGSGYNEQFF. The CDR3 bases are TGCGCCAGCAGCTTGCCCGGGAGCGGCTACAATGAGCAGTTCTTC.

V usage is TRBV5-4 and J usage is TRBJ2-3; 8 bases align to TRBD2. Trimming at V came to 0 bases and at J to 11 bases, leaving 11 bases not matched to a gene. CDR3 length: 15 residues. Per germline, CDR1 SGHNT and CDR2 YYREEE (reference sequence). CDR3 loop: CASSLASGPLGKQYF. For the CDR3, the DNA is TGTGCCAGCAGCTTGGCTAGCGGGCCCTTGGGGAAGCAGTATTTT.

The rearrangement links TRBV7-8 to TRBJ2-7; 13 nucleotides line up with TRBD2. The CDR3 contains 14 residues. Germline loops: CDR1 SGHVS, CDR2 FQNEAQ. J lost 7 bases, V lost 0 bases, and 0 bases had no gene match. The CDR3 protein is CASSLAGLAGEQYF. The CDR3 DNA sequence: TGTGCCAGCAGCTTAGCGGGACTAGCGGGAGAGCAGTACTTC.

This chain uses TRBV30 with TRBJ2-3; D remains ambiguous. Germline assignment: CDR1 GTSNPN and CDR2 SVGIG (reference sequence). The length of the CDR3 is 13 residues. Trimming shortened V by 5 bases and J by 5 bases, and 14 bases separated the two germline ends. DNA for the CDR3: TGTGCCTGGCGTTCCCCGGCGGAAGATACGCAGTATTTT. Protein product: CAWRSPAEDTQYF.

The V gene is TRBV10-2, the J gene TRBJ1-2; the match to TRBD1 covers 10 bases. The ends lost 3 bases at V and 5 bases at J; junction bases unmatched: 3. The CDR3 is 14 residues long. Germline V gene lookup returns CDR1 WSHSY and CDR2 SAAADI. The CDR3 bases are TGCGCCAGCAGTGATCCGGGACAGGGGTATGGCTACACCTTC. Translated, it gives CASSDPGQGYGYTF.

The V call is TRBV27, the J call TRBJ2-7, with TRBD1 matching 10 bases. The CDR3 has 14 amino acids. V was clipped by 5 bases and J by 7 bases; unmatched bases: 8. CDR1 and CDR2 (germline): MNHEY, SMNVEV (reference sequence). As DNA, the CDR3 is TGTGCCAGCAGTCTGGACAGGGGGAAGAGGGAGCAGTACTTC. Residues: CASSLDRGKREQYF.

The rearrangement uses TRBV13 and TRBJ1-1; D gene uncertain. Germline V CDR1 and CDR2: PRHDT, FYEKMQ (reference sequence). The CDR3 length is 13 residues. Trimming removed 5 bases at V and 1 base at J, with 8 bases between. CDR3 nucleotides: TGTGCCAGCAGCCTTACACCGAACACTGAAGCTTTCTTT. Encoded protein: CASSLTPNTEAFF.

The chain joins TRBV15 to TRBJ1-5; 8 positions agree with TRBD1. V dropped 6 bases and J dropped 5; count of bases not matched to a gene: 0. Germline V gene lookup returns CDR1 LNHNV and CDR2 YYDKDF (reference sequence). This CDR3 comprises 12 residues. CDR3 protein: CATRTGDQPQHF. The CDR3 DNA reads TGTGCCACCAGGACAGGGGATCAGCCCCAGCATTTT.

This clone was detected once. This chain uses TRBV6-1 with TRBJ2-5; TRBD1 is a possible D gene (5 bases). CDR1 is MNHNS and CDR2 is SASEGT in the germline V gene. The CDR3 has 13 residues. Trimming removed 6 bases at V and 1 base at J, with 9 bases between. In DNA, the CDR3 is TGTGCCAGCAGGGGGCTGGCCCAAGAGACCCAGTACTTC. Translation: CASRGLAQETQYF.

This CDR3 reads CASSLGQALAPNTGELFF. The CDR3 coding sequence is TGCGCCAGCAGCTTGGGACAGGCTCTTGCCCCGAACACCGGGGAGCTGTTTTTT. The chain joins TRBV5-1 to TRBJ2-2; possibly TRBD1 for D (6 bases). Deletions cut 0 bases from V and 0 bases from J, with 15 bases between. This CDR3 comprises 18 residues. Germline CDR1 SGHRS, CDR2 YFSETQ. The variable domain in full, completed from reference TRBV5-1 and TRBJ2-2, reads KAGVTQTPRYLIKTRGQQVTLSCSPISGHRSVSWYQQTPGQGLQFLFEYFSETQRNKGNFPGRFSGRQFSNSRSEMNVSTLELGDSALYLCASSLGQALAPNTGELFFGEGSRLTVL.

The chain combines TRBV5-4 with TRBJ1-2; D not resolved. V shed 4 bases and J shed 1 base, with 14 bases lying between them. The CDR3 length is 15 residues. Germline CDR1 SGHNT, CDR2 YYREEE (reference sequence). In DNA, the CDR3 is TGTGCCAGCAGCCTTGGTAGCTTATTTAACTATGGCTACACCTTC. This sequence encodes CASSLGSLFNYGYTF.

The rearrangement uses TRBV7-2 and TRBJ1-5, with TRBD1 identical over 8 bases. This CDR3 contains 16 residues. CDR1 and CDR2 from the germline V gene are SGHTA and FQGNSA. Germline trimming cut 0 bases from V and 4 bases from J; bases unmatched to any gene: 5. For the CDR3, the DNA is TGTGCCAGCAGCTTAGCGCCTGGACAGGGAAATCAGCCCCAGCATTTT. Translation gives CASSLAPGQGNQPQHF.